This is a list of T cell receptor beta chains from one sample in a study of cytomegalovirus exposure and HLA in healthy donors. This table comes from immunoSEQ multiplex PCR, and its TCRdb copy is limited to in-frame clones, with some not included. The table lists about 34,000 clones. Sequences were obtained from PBMCs. Receptors were obtained from a woman in her thirties or forties in good health and CMV-seropositive. The CDR3 runs from the conserved cysteine through the conserved F or W. A D gene is named only where the DNA matches it firmly.

>TRBJ1-5|TRBV18|TRBD1
TGTGCCAGCTCCGAAGGACAGGATGCCAATCAGCCCCAGCATTTT
CASSEGQDANQPQHF
>TRBJ2-5|TRBV7-2|-
TGTGCCAGCAGCTTACTAGTGGAGACCCAGTACTTC
CASSLLVETQYF
>TRBJ2-1|TRBV6-6|-
TGTGCCAGCAGTTACGGCTATCAGGCCTACAATGAGCAGTTCTTC
CASSYGYQAYNEQFF
>TRBJ2-2|TRBV4-1|TRBD2
TGCGCCAGCAGCCCGACTAGCGGGAAGACTGGCGGGGAGCTGTTTTTT
CASSPTSGKTGGELFF
>TRBJ2-1|TRBV28|TRBD1
TGTGCCGCTCCCGGAGACAGGGGTTACAATGAGCAGTTCTTC
CAAPGDRGYNEQFF
>TRBJ2-7|TRBV30|-
TGTGCCTGGAGTGGATCACTCTACGAGCAGTACTTC
CAWSGSLYEQYF
>TRBJ2-3|TRBV9|-
TGTGCCAGCAGCGAAGGACTCAGCACAGATAAGCAGTATTTT
CASSEGLSTDKQYF
>TRBJ2-2|TRBV9|TRBD1
TGTGCCAGCAGCCCACAGGGGATCATCGGGGAGCTGTTTTTT
CASSPQGIIGELFF
>TRBJ1-1|TRBV4-1|-
TGCGCCAGCAGCCACAGCAGGGGCACCCGGGGGGCTGAAGCTTTCTTT
CASSHSRGTRGAEAFF
>TRBJ2-1|TRBV4-3|TRBD2
TGCGCCAGCAGCCAAGAGTCCACTAGCGGGGGCTCCTACAATGAGCAGTTCTTC
CASSQESTSGGSYNEQFF
>TRBJ2-1|TRBV7-9|-
TGTGCCAGCAGCCCTACCACCTACAATGAGCAGTTCTTC
CASSPTTYNEQFF
>TRBJ2-3|TRBV5-1|-
TGCGCCAGCAGCTTGTCCACGCAGGAGGGTACGCAGTATTTT
CASSLSTQEGTQYF
>TRBJ2-1|TRBV7-3|-
TGTGCCAGCAGCAGAGAGGTCGGGGCCTACAATGAGCAGTTCTTC
CASSREVGAYNEQFF
>TRBJ2-3|TRBV5-6|TRBD1
TGTGCCAGCAGCGCCCAGGGGGCGGATACGCAGTATTTT
CASSAQGADTQYF
>TRBJ1-2|TRBV6-1|-
TGTGCCAGCAGGGAGGAAGGCTACACCTTC
CASREEGYTF
>TRBJ2-2|TRBV18|TRBD2
TGTGCCAGCTCTGGACTAGTCGACACCGGGGAGCTGTTTTTT
CASSGLVDTGELFF
>TRBJ1-1|TRBV5-1|TRBD1
TGCGCCAGCAGCGGGCCGACAGGGACTGCTGAAGCTTTCTTT
CASSGPTGTAEAFF
>TRBJ2-7|TRBV7-9|-
TGTGCCAGCAGCTTAGCGGCGGGTGCTAGCACACCTACCCGCGAGCAGTACTTC
CASSLAAGASTPTREQYF
>TRBJ1-3|TRBV6-5|-
TGTGCCAGCAGTTACTCCATTGGGCGAACTCGAAACACCATATATTTT
CASSYSIGRTRNTIYF
>TRBJ1-1|TRBV9|-
TGTGCCAGCAGCTCGGGCAGGGGTACTGAAGCTTTCTTT
CASSSGRGTEAFF
>TRBJ2-7|TRBV30|TRBD2
TGTGCCTGGAGTAGGGGACTAGAAAACTACGAGCAGTACTTC
CAWSRGLENYEQYF
>TRBJ2-7|TRBV7-2|-
TGTGCCAGCAGCTTAGACGCGACCTACGAGCAGTACTTC
CASSLDATYEQYF
>TRBJ1-5|TRBV30|-
TGTGCCTGGAGTGTACGGGGGGCGCGGCAGCCCCAGCATTTT
CAWSVRGARQPQHF
>TRBJ1-1|TRBV25-1|-
TGTGCCAGCAGGCGGGGGAACACTGAAGCTTTCTTT
CASRRGNTEAFF
>TRBJ2-2|TRBV4-1|TRBD2
TGCGCCAGCAGCCAACCCCTAGCGGCCGGGGAGCTGTTTTTT
CASSQPLAAGELFF
>TRBJ1-5|TRBV6-1|-
TGTGCCAGCACCAGGGTATACAATCAGCCCCAGCATTTT
CASTRVYNQPQHF
>TRBJ2-5|TRBV29-1|TRBD1
TGCAGCGTTCACAGGGGTGGGACCCAGTACTTC
CSVHRGGTQYF
>TRBJ2-7|TRBV5-1|TRBD2
TGCGCCAGCAGCCTACTCGGACTAGCGGTCGAGCAGTACTTC
CASSLLGLAVEQYF
>TRBJ2-7|TRBV25-1|TRBD2
TGTGCCAGCAGTGAATCAGGCGGGAGGGACTACGAGCAGTACTTC
CASSESGGRDYEQYF
>TRBJ1-3|TRBV4-1|-
TGCGCCAGCAGCCCCTATCCCGACAAGTCTTATGCTGGAAACACCATATATTTT
CASSPYPDKSYAGNTIYF
>TRBJ2-7|TRBV7-2|TRBD2
TGTGCCAGCAGCCTTATGGGAGGGCCCCACGAGCAGTACTTC
CASSLMGGPHEQYF
>TRBJ2-2|TRBV28|TRBD1
TGTGCCAGCAGTTTATCCGGGACAGAGGCCGGGGAGCTGTTTTTT
CASSLSGTEAGELFF
>TRBJ2-1|TRBV5-4|TRBD2
TGTGCCAGCAGCTTGGGAGGAGCGGGAGCCTACAATGAGCAGTTCTTC
CASSLGGAGAYNEQFF
>TRBJ2-1|TRBV30|TRBD2
TGTGCCTGGAGTGCCCCTGGACTAGCCTACAATGAGCAGTTCTTC
CAWSAPGLAYNEQFF
>TRBJ2-5|TRBV4-2|TRBD2
TGTGCCAGCAGCCAAGATCGGGGAGCTAGCGGGTTGGAGACCCAGTACTTC
CASSQDRGASGLETQYF
>TRBJ2-5|TRBV11-2|-
TGTGCCAGCAGCTTAGTCGGGAGAGGAGAGACCCAGTACTTC
CASSLVGRGETQYF
>TRBJ2-5|TRBV10-2|-
TGCGCCAGCAGTGAGTCGATTCGACTAGAACGTAGCGAGAGGAGGGAGACCCAGTACTTC
CASSESIRLERSERRETQYF
>TRBJ1-3|TRBV9|TRBD1
TGTGCCAGCAGCGTCTCCGGACAGGGGATCGGAAACACCATATATTTT
CASSVSGQGIGNTIYF
>TRBJ2-3|TRBV2|TRBD2
TGTGCCAGCAGTGAAAGCGTGCTACTAGCGGGAGGCCAGGATACGCAGTATTTT
CASSESVLLAGGQDTQYF
>TRBJ1-2|TRBV4-2|-
TGTGCCAGCAGCCATTCCCTCCGTTCCCGGGGAGTTCCTAACTATGGCTACACCTTC
CASSHSLRSRGVPNYGYTF
>TRBJ2-3|TRBV7-3|TRBD2
TGTGCCAGCAGCTTACGTCCAGCGGGAGGCGGTGGTACGCAGTATTTT
CASSLRPAGGGGTQYF
>TRBJ2-4|TRBV29-1|TRBD2
TGCAGCGTTGAAGAAGGAGCGGGAGGGGGAAACATTCAGTACTTC
CSVEEGAGGGNIQYF
>TRBJ2-7|TRBV6-5|-
TGTGCCAGCAGGACAGCCCCCAGTGGGTCCTACGAGCAGTACTTC
CASRTAPSGSYEQYF
>TRBJ2-3|TRBV10-3|-
TGTGCCATCAGTGGAGGAGGAGATACGCAGTATTTT
CAISGGGDTQYF
>TRBJ1-5|TRBV29-1|-
TGCAGCGTTGAAGTACTTGGGGGGCAGCCCCAGCATTTT
CSVEVLGGQPQHF
>TRBJ1-2|TRBV29-1|-
TGCAGCGTTGGATGGCAGGCCCAAGTCAGGGGCTACACCTTC
CSVGWQAQVRGYTF
>TRBJ2-7|TRBV7-7|-
TGTGCTAGGGGAACTGCCTACGAGCAGTACTTC
CARGTAYEQYF
>TRBJ2-7|TRBV27|TRBD1
TGTGCCAGCAACCCTATTGGGACAGGGAACGACTACGAGCAGTACTTC
CASNPIGTGNDYEQYF
>TRBJ2-3|TRBV30|-
TGTGCCTGGGTCCCGGGGAGTACAGATACGCAGTATTTT
CAWVPGSTDTQYF
>TRBJ1-5|TRBV14|-
TGTGCCAGCAGCCCTGGGGGGTTAGGCAATCAGCCCCAGCATTTT
CASSPGGLGNQPQHF
>TRBJ2-5|TRBV29-1|TRBD2
TGCAGCGTTGCTCTAGCGGGAGGTCAGACCCAGTACTTC
CSVALAGGQTQYF
>TRBJ1-6|TRBV4-3|-
TGCGCCAGCAGCCAAGATTACAGGGTCAATTCACCCCTCCACTTT
CASSQDYRVNSPLHF
>TRBJ1-3|TRBV18|-
TGTGCCAGCTCACCGAAGCCTGGAAACACCATATATTTT
CASSPKPGNTIYF
>TRBJ2-1|TRBV7-9|TRBD2
TGTGCCACCCCTACTAGCGGGAGAATCCATGAGCAGTTCTTC
CATPTSGRIHEQFF
>TRBJ1-1|TRBV9|-
TGTGCCAGCAGCGTAGCTGTAGGGGTCACTGAAGCTTTCTTT
CASSVAVGVTEAFF
>TRBJ1-1|TRBV29-1|-
TGCAGCGTTGAAGGGCCCATCCTTCAAGAAGCTTTCTTT
CSVEGPILQEAFF
>TRBJ2-3|TRBV5-1|-
TGCGCCAGCAGCTTAGCTGCAGATACGCAGTATTTT
CASSLAADTQYF
>TRBJ1-5|TRBV4-1|-
TGCGCCAGCAGCCAAGATAGACATAGCAATCAGCCCCAGCATTTT
CASSQDRHSNQPQHF
>TRBJ1-2|TRBV9|-
TGTGCCAGCAGCGTAGGAGACAGGAATGGCTACACCTTC
CASSVGDRNGYTF